This T cell receptor (beta chain) came from a study of blood T cells in healthy people across ages. The study, taken as a whole, reports: Researchers report that TCR beta diversity correlated strongly with naive T cell percentage. Older individuals had lower TCR beta diversity per million T cells (the decline was roughly linear).

Next came a second PCR, run for about 7 to 12 cycles, which used a sample-barcoded 5' primer along with a J-beta primer mix. Each cDNA molecule received a tag from a template-switch adaptor that had 12 random nucleotides. TCRdb redid the calling of the 5' RACE reads with MiXCR, one entry per CDR3 protein. The repertoire has over 600,000 distinct CDR3 sequences, approximately 21% of them found once; the top ten carry under 4%. Notes on this clonotype: The antigen is unknown.

In each sample, at least 7 million PBMCs were isolated. Per the germline V gene, CDR1 is SGHVS and CDR2 is FNYEAQ. V was shortened by 4 bases and J by 2 bases, with 14 bases between the two germline ends. The CDR3 length is 15 residues. The V and J genes are TRBV7-6 and TRBJ2-5, with D tentatively TRBD1 (6 bases). This TCR came from an older man in good health. The sequenced sample was blood. In DNA form, the CDR3 reads TGTGCCAGCAGCTCCCCCCCACAGGGACAAGAGACCCAGTACTTC. This translates into CASSSPPQGQETQYF.